Following are 13 T cell receptor beta chains from one sample sequenced in a study of blood T cell repertoires in COVID-19. Data came from immunoSEQ multiplex PCR; TCRdb stores just in-frame clones and leaves some out. Altogether about 410,000 clones are present, around nine tenths being singletons, with the ten largest covering about 1.7%. The sequenced sample was PBMCs or T cells enriched from blood (not recorded which). All receptors derive from a woman in her thirties who had recovered from COVID-19.

The chain joins TRBV6-2 or TRBV6-3 to TRBJ1-3; D might be TRBD1 (5 bases). CDR1 and CDR2 from the germline V gene are MNHEY and SVGEGT. This CDR3 spans 14 amino acids. Deletions cut 4 bases from V and 6 bases from J, with 13 bases between. The chain's CDR3 is CASSFSIGENTIYF. The CDR3 region has the DNA TGTGCCAGCAGTTTTTCCATAGGGGAAAACACCATATATTTT.

V gene TRBV11-2 combines with J gene TRBJ2-1, with D hard to call. This CDR3 comprises 15 residues. Germline CDR1 SGHAT, CDR2 FQNNGV. With 1 base removed from V and 8 bases from J, the gap between germline ends came to 15 bases. CDR3 sequence (DNA): TGTGCCAGCAGCTTAGTGGCCGTCCCTGGGCATGAGCAGTTCTTC. Protein sequence: CASSLVAVPGHEQFF.

This clone was observed once. The CDR3 protein is CASSQELVTINTEAFF. The CDR3 DNA reads as TGCGCCAGCAGCCAAGAATTAGTGACTATCAACACTGAAGCTTTCTTT. V and J are TRBV4-1 and TRBJ1-1, with D unresolved. The length of the CDR3 is 16 residues. Germline-derived CDR1 and CDR2 are MGHRA and YSYEKL. Trimming shortened V by 0 bases and J by 2 bases, and 13 bases separated the two germline ends.

The rearrangement joins TRBV19 to TRBJ1-2; D not resolved. The CDR3 sequence is 13 residues long. The germline V gene encodes CDR1 LNHDA and CDR2 SQIVND (reference sequence). Trimming cost V 0 bases and J 3 bases, with 5 bases left between them. The CDR3 DNA reads as TGTGCCAGTAGTATAGACCCCTACTATGGCTACACCTTC. This translates into CASSIDPYYGYTF.

The genes are TRBV4-1 and TRBJ1-3, with 9 bases lining up with TRBD1. Looked up from germline, CDR1 is MGHRA and CDR2 is YSYEKL. Unmatched junction bases numbered 3, after V lost 3 bases and J lost 3 bases. This CDR3 spans 15 amino acids. CDR3 residues: CASSHGDRDGNTIYF. CDR3 in DNA: TGCGCCAGCAGCCATGGGGACAGGGATGGAAACACCATATATTTT.

Notes on this clone: Being one base from a much bigger clone, this may be a read error. The genes are TRBV5-6 and TRBJ1-2, with D possibly matching TRBD1 (5 bases). V was cut by 4 bases and J by 0 bases, with 7 bases left in between. The germline CDR1 and CDR2 sequences are SGHDT and YYEEEE. The CDR3 runs to 13 residues. As DNA, the CDR3 is TGTGCCAGCAGCCCGACAGCTAACTATGGCTACACCTTC. It specifies CASSPTANYGYTF.

The chain uses TRBV29-1 and TRBJ1-2, with TRBD1 identical over 8 bases. The CDR3 contains 14 residues. The ends lost 7 bases at V and 4 bases at J; junction bases unmatched: 11. Germline V CDR1 and CDR2: SQVTM, ANQGSEA. The CDR3 reads CSALTGDQAYGYTF. The CDR3 nucleotides are TGCAGCGCATTGACAGGGGATCAGGCCTATGGCTACACCTTC.

Notes on this clone: The identical CDR3 is also encoded by other nucleotide sequences in the sample. This chain joins TRBV19 and TRBJ1-4; D unclear. Trimming removed 5 bases from V and 8 bases from J, with 12 bases in between. CDR3 length: 13 amino acids. The germline V gene encodes CDR1 LNHDA and CDR2 SQIVND (reference sequence). In nucleotides, the CDR3 is TGTGCCAGTAGTTCCCGGGAGAGAGAAAAACTGTTTTTT. Encoded protein: CASSSREREKLFF.

This rearrangement joins TRBV28 to TRBJ1-1; the D gene is possibly TRBD1 (6 bases). This CDR3 comprises 15 residues. V lost 6 bases and J 3 bases, leaving 17 bases between the germline ends. CDR1 and CDR2 from the germline V gene are MDHEN and SYDVKM. The chain's CDR3 is CASSQLQGGDTEAFF. The CDR3 DNA follows: TGTGCCAGCAGCCAATTACAGGGTGGGGACACTGAAGCTTTCTTT. The variable domain in full, with the rest retrieved from reference TRBV28 and TRBJ1-1, is DVKVTQSSRYLVKRTGEKVFLECVQDMDHENMFWYRQDPGLGLRLIYFSYDVKMKEKGDIPEGYSVSREKKERFSLILESASTNQTSMYLCASSQLQGGDTEAFFGQGTRLTVV.

This chain uses TRBV30 with TRBJ2-7, with TRBD1 matching over 8 bases. Trimming cost V 2 bases and J 6 bases; bases outside gene matches: 6. Germline loops: CDR1 GTSNPN, CDR2 SVGIG (reference sequence). This CDR3 is built from 13 residues. CDR3 sequence reads: CAWSQPGGREQYF. The CDR3 nucleotides are TGTGCCTGGAGTCAACCAGGGGGCCGCGAGCAGTACTTC.

This CDR3 is CASSIELAARSYEQYF. In nucleotides, the CDR3 is TGTGCCAGTAGTATCGAGCTAGCGGCTCGCTCCTACGAGCAGTACTTC. The V and J genes are TRBV19 and TRBJ2-7; 7 positions match TRBD2. The CDR3 runs to 16 residues. Germline CDR1 reads LNHDA; CDR2 reads SQIVND (reference sequence). V trimming: 3 bases; J trimming: 0 bases; junction bases outside the gene matches: 8.

CDR3 protein: CASSSGAGLAIYEQYF. CDR3 DNA sequence: TGCGCCAGCAGCTCCGGAGCTGGACTAGCGATCTACGAGCAGTACTTC. The chain recombines TRBV5-1 with TRBJ2-7; 9 bases are shared with TRBD2. The CDR3 runs to 16 residues. Germline V gene sequence: CDR1 SGHRS, CDR2 YFSETQ. Germline trimming cut 3 bases from V and 3 bases from J; bases unmatched to any gene: 10.

This chain links TRBV6-6 with TRBJ1-5; D may be TRBD1 (5 bases). This CDR3 contains 15 residues. CDR1 and CDR2 from the germline V gene are MNHNY and SVGAGI (reference sequence). V was shortened by 2 bases and J by 1 base, with 9 bases between the two germline ends. The CDR3, as DNA: TGTGCCAGCAGTTACGAGTCAGGGAGCAATCAGCCCCAGCATTTT. This sequence encodes CASSYESGSNQPQHF.